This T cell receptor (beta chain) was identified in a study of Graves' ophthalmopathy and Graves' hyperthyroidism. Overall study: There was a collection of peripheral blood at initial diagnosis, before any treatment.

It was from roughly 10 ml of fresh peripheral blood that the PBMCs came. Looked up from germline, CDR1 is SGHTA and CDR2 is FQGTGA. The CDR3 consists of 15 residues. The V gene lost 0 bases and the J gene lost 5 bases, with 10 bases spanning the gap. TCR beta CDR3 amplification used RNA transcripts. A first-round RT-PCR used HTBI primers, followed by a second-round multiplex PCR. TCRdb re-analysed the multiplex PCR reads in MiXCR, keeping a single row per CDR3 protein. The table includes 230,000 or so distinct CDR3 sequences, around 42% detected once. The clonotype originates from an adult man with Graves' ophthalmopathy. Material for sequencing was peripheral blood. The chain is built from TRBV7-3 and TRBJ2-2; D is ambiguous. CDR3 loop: CASSLTPSPTGELFF. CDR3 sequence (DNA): TGTGCCAGCAGCTTAACCCCCTCTCCTACCGGGGAGCTGTTTTTT.